This T cell receptor beta chain was sequenced for a study of beta chain features in type 1 diabetes. Across the whole study: The number of sorted cells examined across all samples was 107,917,701.

As regards this clone: The target antigen is unknown.

Findings of the study overall: PCR, the amplification step, might favor shorter templates, equally in patients and controls. In all four CD4+ subsets, TCRB CDR3 length was significantly, moderately reduced in type 1 diabetes.

Expressed TCRB transcripts were sequenced because the isolated RNA had all been reverse transcribed beforehand. Sequencing was performed with immunoSEQ multiplex PCR; in TCRdb, only in-frame clones are kept and a portion is missing. This sample has around 340,000 clones, with roughly 8.8% found just once. The CDR3 is 13 residues long. Trimming removed 6 bases from V and 7 bases from J, with 13 bases in between. Germline values: CDR1 MNHNY, CDR2 SVGAGI (reference sequence). This TCR was sampled from a man between 25 and 39 years old with type 1 diabetes. The sequenced sample was central memory CD4+ T cells from blood. The V gene is TRBV6-6, the J gene TRBJ1-3; no definite D call. The CDR3 nucleotides read TGTGCCAGCAGCCGGGTAGTTGGCAACACCATATATTTT. Its translation: CASSRVVGNTIYF.